These 29 T cell receptor beta chains were all obtained from the same sample, sequenced in a study of response to subunit inactivated influenza vaccine. TCRdb re-called the RT-PCR reads through MiXCR, storing one row per CDR3 protein. The sample shows about 240,000 distinct CDR3 sequences, over 9% of them seen only once. The sequenced sample was non-naive T cells sorted from PBMCs, obtained around two weeks before vaccination. The receptors shown here come from a man aged 50-60 years who received an inactivated influenza vaccine.

The genes are TRBV28 and TRBJ2-7; D perhaps matches TRBD2 (7 bases). This CDR3 has 13 amino acids. Per the germline V gene, CDR1 is MDHEN and CDR2 is SYDVKM. Deletions cut 4 bases from V and 6 bases from J, with 13 bases between. The DNA for the CDR3 is TGTGCCAGCAGTTCGGGGGGCGAATCCGAGCAGTACTTC. As protein: CASSSGGESEQYF.

This clonotype was observed a handful of times. The chain recombines TRBV28 with TRBJ2-4; D not resolved. In germline, CDR1 is MDHEN, CDR2 SYDVKM. This CDR3 has 14 residues. V was trimmed by 5 bases and J by 0 bases, leaving 8 bases between them. The CDR3 loop is CASSPSGAKNIQYF. CDR3 DNA sequence: TGTGCCAGCAGTCCCTCAGGAGCCAAAAACATTCAGTACTTC. Supplemented by reference TRBV28 and TRBJ2-4, the full variable domain reads DVKVTQSSRYLVKRTGEKVFLECVQDMDHENMFWYRQDPGLGLRLIYFSYDVKMKEKGDIPEGYSVSREKKERFSLILESASTNQTSMYLCASSPSGAKNIQYFGAGTRLSVL.

This clonotype was recorded many times. This chain links TRBV12-3 or TRBV12-4 with TRBJ1-5, with TRBD1 matching over 10 bases. Trimming at V came to 5 bases and at J to 4 bases, leaving 8 bases not matched to a gene. This CDR3 has 16 residues. As DNA, the CDR3 is TGTGCCAGCAGTATATACGGGACAGGGGAAAATCAGCCCCAGCATTTT. Its translation is CASSIYGTGENQPQHF.

This chain uses TRBV20-1 with TRBJ1-2; TRBD1 is a possible D gene (6 bases). Per germline, CDR1 DFQATT and CDR2 SNEGSKA (reference sequence). CDR3 length equals 13 residues. V lost 6 bases, J lost 3 bases, and 14 bases lay in between. The CDR3, as DNA: TGCAGTGCAAAGAGGACAGCCTACTATGGCTACACCTTC. It codes for CSAKRTAYYGYTF.

This chain connects TRBV13 to TRBJ2-1, with 9 bases aligning to TRBD2. The V segment lost 1 base and the J segment 4 bases; nucleotides outside the gene matches: 2. CDR1 and CDR2 (germline): PRHDT, FYEKMQ (reference sequence). This CDR3 is 15 amino acids long. The DNA of the CDR3 is TGTGCCAGCAGCTTAGAGACTAGCGGTTACAATGAGCAGTTCTTC. Protein sequence: CASSLETSGYNEQFF.

This clonotype was seen a handful of times. The chain couples TRBV6-1 to TRBJ1-3; D remains ambiguous. The germline CDR1 and CDR2 sequences are MNHNS and SASEGT. Trimming stripped 6 bases from V and 0 bases from J, with 15 bases between. The CDR3 loop spans 16 amino acids. CDR3 in amino acids: CASSWGGRNSGNTIYF. CDR3 coding DNA: TGTGCCAGCAGCTGGGGTGGCCGAAACTCTGGAAACACCATATATTTT.

This chain joins TRBV11-2 and TRBJ2-3, with D tentatively TRBD2 (7 bases). CDR1 is SGHAT, CDR2 FQNNGV, per germline. The CDR3 spans 19 residues. V was clipped by 5 bases and J by 5 bases, with 29 bases between them. The CDR3: CASSQIQGAGAIRRDTQYF. CDR3 DNA: TGTGCCAGCAGCCAAATACAGGGCGCGGGGGCCATACGTAGAGATACGCAGTATTTT.

This clonotype was counted many times. The rearrangement joins TRBV20-1 to TRBJ2-5; 8 bases line up with TRBD1. In germline, CDR1 is DFQATT, CDR2 SNEGSKA (reference sequence). There are 14 residues in the CDR3. J was trimmed by 7 bases and V by 2 bases; bases with no gene match: 9. The CDR3: CSARFTGGRGTQYF. CDR3 sequence (DNA): TGCAGTGCTAGATTCACAGGGGGACGCGGGACCCAGTACTTC.

This clonotype was seen a handful of times. The chain links TRBV28 to TRBJ2-1, with 12 positions matching TRBD2. CDR3 length equals 15 residues. CDR1 and CDR2 from the germline V gene are MDHEN and SYDVKM. J gave up 8 bases and V 3 bases, and 5 bases lay outside the gene matches. CDR3 bases: TGTGCCAGCAGTTTTCCTAGCGGGGGGGTGGATGAGCAGTTCTTC. It is translated as CASSFPSGGVDEQFF. The entire variable domain, with the rest obtained from reference TRBV28 and TRBJ2-1, is as follows: DVKVTQSSRYLVKRTGEKVFLECVQDMDHENMFWYRQDPGLGLRLIYFSYDVKMKEKGDIPEGYSVSREKKERFSLILESASTNQTSMYLCASSFPSGGVDEQFFGPGTRLTVL.

This clonotype was picked up many times. This sequence joins TRBV11-2 and TRBJ2-1, with D perhaps matching TRBD2 (7 bases). Germline V gene data show CDR1 as SGHAT and CDR2 as FQNNGV. CDR3 size: 17 residues. V gave up 3 bases and J gave up 4 bases, with 19 bases separating them. Here the CDR3 reads CASSFGLGGGPYNEQFF. As DNA, the CDR3 is TGTGCCAGCAGCTTTGGACTGGGGGGGGGCCCTTACAATGAGCAGTTCTTC.

In this sample, this clonotype turned up a few times. This rearrangement joins TRBV5-5 to TRBJ2-7, with 10 bases identical to TRBD1. Per the germline V gene, CDR1 is SGHKS and CDR2 is YYEKEE (reference sequence). The V gene end was trimmed by 4 bases and the J gene end by 4 bases; junction bases not matched to a gene: 5. This CDR3 is 14 amino acids long. The CDR3 DNA reads TGTGCCAGCAGCATGGGACAGGGGAGGTACGAGCAGTACTTC. This translates into CASSMGQGRYEQYF.

This chain connects TRBV12-3 or TRBV12-4 to TRBJ2-7; TRBD1 matches 7 bases. The CDR3 has 15 amino acids. V lost 1 base to trimming and J lost 1 base; unmatched junction nucleotides: 4. The CDR3 DNA reads TGTGCCAGCAGTTTAGAGGGGGCCTTATCCTACGAGCAGTACTTC. It specifies CASSLEGALSYEQYF.

Worth noting for this clonotype: The junction departs from the called germline gene at one end, perhaps through a read error. This sequence joins TRBV12-3 or TRBV12-4 and TRBJ2-1; the match to TRBD2 covers 8 bases. The CDR3 is 14 residues long. DNA for the CDR3: TGTGCCAGCAGTTTAGGGACTAGCTCCGCGGACGGGGTCTTC. Its translation is CASSLGTSSADGVF.

This clonotype came up a few times. J is TRBJ1-4 and V is TRBV6-1, with 7 bases that match TRBD1. CDR3 length: 14 residues. Germline V gene lookup returns CDR1 MNHNS and CDR2 SASEGT. Trimming at V came to 7 bases and at J to 8 bases, leaving 10 bases not matched to a gene. CDR3 nucleotide sequence: TGTGCCAGCAAACCAGGGGGGGTGGGGGAAAAACTGTTTTTT. Translation gives CASKPGGVGEKLFF.

V is TRBV7-2 and J is TRBJ2-7; D might be TRBD2 (5 bases). The CDR3 totals 15 residues. Trimming cost V 3 bases and J 3 bases, with 15 bases left between them. Germline lookup yields CDR1 SGHTA and CDR2 FQGNSA. The CDR3, as DNA: TGTGCCAGCAGCTTTGCGGGCGGAAGAAGCTACGAGCAGTACTTC. It is translated as CASSFAGGRSYEQYF.

In DNA form, the CDR3 reads TGCAGTGCTAGAGTAGGGGGCGGGTCCTACGAGCAGTACTTC. Amino acid sequence: CSARVGGGSYEQYF. This rearrangement joins TRBV20-1 to TRBJ2-7; TRBD1 aligns across 7 bases. Germline V gives CDR1 DFQATT, CDR2 SNEGSKA (reference sequence). The CDR3 is 14 amino acids. With V trimmed by 1 base and J by 1 base, 4 bases remained unmatched.

Only a few counts were recorded for this clonotype. The V gene is TRBV5-1, the J gene TRBJ1-1, with D perhaps TRBD1 (6 bases). The CDR3 covers 16 residues. Germline-derived CDR1 and CDR2 are SGHRS and YFSETQ. V lost 0 bases and J 2 bases, leaving 14 bases between the germline ends. This chain's CDR3 is CASSLAPQGVNTEAFF. CDR3 nucleotides: TGCGCCAGCAGCTTGGCCCCACAGGGCGTAAACACTGAAGCTTTCTTT.

This clonotype has at least ten counts. This chain uses TRBV5-1 with TRBJ2-7; the D gene is possibly TRBD1 (5 bases). Germline CDR1 SGHRS, CDR2 YFSETQ. Trimming shortened V by 8 bases and J by 0 bases, and 15 bases separated the two germline ends. The CDR3 is 14 amino acids. The CDR3 DNA follows: TGCGCCAGTTTGGGGCGGACACCCTCCTACGAGCAGTACTTC. It specifies CASLGRTPSYEQYF.

This clonotype was picked up many times. The chain couples TRBV7-2 to TRBJ2-1, with no clear D. The CDR3 contains 13 residues. The ends were cut back, 1 base at V and 5 bases at J, with 6 bases in the middle. The germline V gene has CDR1 SGHTA and CDR2 FQGNSA. The CDR3 is CASSLGPNNEQFF. In nucleotides, the CDR3 is TGTGCCAGCAGCTTAGGGCCGAACAATGAGCAGTTCTTC.

The sample holds a few counts of this clonotype. The V call is TRBV29-1, the J call TRBJ1-3; D is uncertain. The CDR3 is made up of 14 amino acids. The V and J ends lost 3 bases and 4 bases respectively, with 13 bases between them. CDR1 and CDR2 (germline): SQVTM, ANQGSEA. In DNA, the CDR3 is TGCAGCGTTGATCGCCCTTTTAAGGGAAACACCATATATTTT. Encoded protein: CSVDRPFKGNTIYF.

The chain links TRBV5-1 to TRBJ1-2; TRBD1 might be the D (6 bases). The CDR3 length is 14 residues. Germline loops: CDR1 SGHRS, CDR2 YFSETQ. V dropped 3 bases and J dropped 6 bases, with 15 bases sitting between them. This CDR3 is CASSSLQGPHGYTF. CDR3 sequence (DNA): TGCGCCAGCAGCTCCTTACAGGGTCCCCATGGCTACACCTTC. The variable domain in full, with the rest retrieved from reference TRBV5-1 and TRBJ1-2, is KAGVTQTPRYLIKTRGQQVTLSCSPISGHRSVSWYQQTPGQGLQFLFEYFSETQRNKGNFPGRFSGRQFSNSRSEMNVSTLELGDSALYLCASSSLQGPHGYTFGSGTRLTVV.

The rearrangement joins TRBV23-1 to TRBJ2-3; no definite D call. TRBV23-1 is an ORF, with its function uncertain. V lost 11 bases and J lost 4, with 10 bases in between. The CDR3 has 11 residues. CDR3 bases: TGCGCCGCCAATGGGGCAGATACGCAGTATTTT. Its protein product is CAANGADTQYF.

The chain is built from TRBV7-2 and TRBJ1-3; D possibly corresponds to TRBD1 (5 bases). With 1 base removed from V and 2 bases from J, the gap between germline ends came to 12 bases. Germline V gives CDR1 SGHTA, CDR2 FQGNSA. The CDR3 is 16 amino acids. The CDR3 loop is CASSLGGGGTGNTIYF. For the CDR3, the DNA is TGTGCCAGCAGCTTAGGTGGGGGAGGCACTGGAAACACCATATATTTT.

V gene TRBV28 combines with J gene TRBJ2-1, with 9 bases identical to TRBD2. V shed 4 bases, J shed 6 bases, and the junction held 7 bases outside the gene matches. The CDR3 contains 15 residues. Germline assignment: CDR1 MDHEN and CDR2 SYDVKM. The CDR3 DNA is TGTGCCAGCAGTTCCGTAGCGGGAGCTCGCAATGAGCAGTTCTTC. This codes for CASSSVAGARNEQFF.

This clonotype appeared many times. This chain links TRBV7-2 with TRBJ2-7; D tentatively fits TRBD1 or TRBD2 (6 bases each). The CDR3 covers 14 residues. V shed 3 bases and J shed 2 bases, with 11 bases lying between them. Germline loops: CDR1 SGHTA, CDR2 FQGNSA. This CDR3 is CASSFEGGTYEQYF. Here the CDR3 DNA reads TGTGCCAGCAGCTTCGAGGGGGGAACCTACGAGCAGTACTTC.

The chain is built from TRBV20-1 and TRBJ1-1; D not resolved. The CDR3 runs 12 residues. Trimming removed 5 bases at V and 1 base at J, with 8 bases between. CDR1 and CDR2 from the germline V gene are DFQATT and SNEGSKA (reference sequence). This CDR3 is CSAPSGNTEAFF. CDR3 coding DNA: TGCAGTGCTCCGTCCGGGAACACTGAAGCTTTCTTT.

The chain combines TRBV20-1 with TRBJ1-2; D ambiguous. Germline CDR1 DFQATT, CDR2 SNEGSKA (reference sequence). The CDR3 has 14 amino acids. With 5 bases removed from V and 2 bases from J, the gap between germline ends came to 15 bases. The CDR3 DNA reads as TGCAGTGCTGGAAGGACCCGGGTAAACTATGGCTACACCTTC. Encoded protein: CSAGRTRVNYGYTF.

This clonotype was seen more than once but under ten times. This CDR3 is CASGQGLIGYTF. The CDR3, as DNA: TGTGCCAGCGGACAGGGTCTGATTGGCTACACCTTC. The chain links TRBV12-3 or TRBV12-4 to TRBJ1-2; 8 nucleotides line up with TRBD1. V shed 8 bases and J 7 bases; nucleotides not matched to a gene: 6. The CDR3 covers 12 residues.

V gene TRBV27 combines with J gene TRBJ2-7; 7 nucleotides align to TRBD1. Germline CDR1 MNHEY, CDR2 SMNVEV (reference sequence). This CDR3 contains 14 residues. J was trimmed by 1 base and V by 6 bases; bases with no gene match: 6. In DNA, the CDR3 is TGTGCCAGCAGGCGGACAGGAGTGTCCTACGAGCAGTACTTC. Its translation: CASRRTGVSYEQYF.